The next 18 T cell receptor beta chains were all read from a single sample in a study of T cells in tumors after PD-1 blockade (dated by TCRdb to about 2019). Libraries were prepared through the immunoSEQ multiplex PCR assay. TCRdb re-hosts the immuneACCESS table, in-frame sequences only. Its copies lack some clones; in the studies checked, an unresolved V gene accounts for under half of them, and the cause for the rest is not known. Here the sample has over 30,000 clones; around 80% occur a single time. The ten largest clones take up 38% of the sample. The sample's time point, from its label and the paper: before anti-PD-1 therapy. The material was PBMCs, obtained before anti-PD-1 treatment. The receptors were sampled from a human donor with basal cell carcinoma.

A note on this clone: This sample includes further DNA sequences coding for the same CDR3. The chain employs TRBV6-5 and TRBJ2-3; D is ambiguous. Germline CDR1 and CDR2: MNHEY and SVGAGI. V lost 0 bases and J 3 bases, leaving 7 bases between the germline ends. The CDR3 consists of 14 residues. DNA of the CDR3: TGTGCCAGCAGTTACTCGAAAGGGACAGATACGCAGTATTTT. It translates to CASSYSKGTDTQYF.

The chain has TRBV7-9 and TRBJ2-6; no clear D. Germline CDR1 SEHNR, CDR2 FQNEAQ (reference sequence). This CDR3 contains 15 residues. Trimming took off 1 base at V and 2 bases at J, with 6 bases between the two ends. CDR3 sequence reads: CASSLGLAGANVLTF. The CDR3 bases are TGTGCCAGCAGCTTAGGGTTGGCTGGGGCCAACGTCCTGACTTTC.

The rearrangement joins TRBV7-8 to TRBJ2-6; D uncertain. Germline V gene sequence: CDR1 SGHVS, CDR2 FQNEAQ. There are 15 residues in the CDR3. V was shortened by 4 bases and J by 0 bases, with 7 bases between the two germline ends. CDR3 in DNA: TGTGCCAGCAGCTATACCACCTCTGGGGCCAACGTCCTGACTTTC. This translates into CASSYTTSGANVLTF.

The chain carries TRBV10-3 and TRBJ2-7; 8 bases fit TRBD1. V lost 6 bases and J lost 4; bases outside the gene matches: 8. This CDR3 comprises 14 residues. CDR1 ENHRY and CDR2 SYGVKD come from the germline V gene. The CDR3 reads CAISQTGVGYEQYF. The CDR3 DNA sequence: TGTGCCATCAGCCAGACAGGGGTTGGGTACGAGCAGTACTTC.

This clone was counted a few times. The gene calls are TRBV9 and TRBJ1-1; no firm D call. Germline assignment: CDR1 SGDLS and CDR2 YYNGEE. The CDR3 covers 12 residues. Deletions cut 4 bases from V and 2 bases from J, with 6 bases between. In nucleotides, the CDR3 is TGTGCCAGCAGCTTGGACAACACTGAAGCTTTCTTT. This encodes CASSLDNTEAFF.

The chain uses TRBV11-3 and TRBJ2-5; D remains ambiguous. V dropped 0 bases and J dropped 2 bases, with 4 bases sitting between them. The V gene's germline CDR1 is SGHNT and CDR2 YENEEA. This CDR3 contains 13 residues. CDR3 DNA: TGTGCCAGCAGCTTAGATAGACAAGAGACCCAGTACTTC. This encodes CASSLDRQETQYF.

This clone occurred once. The chain is built from TRBV4-1 and TRBJ2-5; weak D call: TRBD2 (6 bases). V was trimmed by 4 bases and J by 1 base, leaving 22 bases between them. This CDR3 has 18 residues. Germline CDR1 MGHRA, CDR2 YSYEKL. This chain's CDR3 is CASSRMSGSGGVQETQYF. The CDR3 nucleotides read TGCGCCAGCAGCCGGATGTCGGGTAGCGGAGGAGTCCAAGAGACCCAGTACTTC.

The chain couples TRBV23-1 to TRBJ2-2; 11 nucleotides agree with TRBD2. TRBV23-1 counts as an open reading frame of uncertain function. V shed 3 bases, J shed 4 bases, and the junction held 19 bases outside the gene matches. This CDR3 spans 21 amino acids. The CDR3 DNA sequence: TGCGCCAGCAGTCACGGTCAGCCGCCGTCTGGACTAGCGGGTATCACCGGGGAGCTGTTTTTT. This codes for CASSHGQPPSGLAGITGELFF.

The gene calls are TRBV19 and TRBJ1-5; possible D gene TRBD1, 6 bases. Trimming pared 2 bases from V and 3 bases from J, leaving 11 bases between. The CDR3 runs to 15 residues. Per germline, CDR1 LNHDA and CDR2 SQIVND (reference sequence). The CDR3 loop is CASSIKRDNNQPQHF. DNA for the CDR3: TGTGCCAGTAGTATAAAACGGGACAACAATCAGCCCCAGCATTTT.

This chain uses TRBV5-4 with TRBJ2-3; 8 bases fit TRBD1. The CDR3 totals 15 residues. Germline CDR1 SGHNT, CDR2 YYREEE (reference sequence). V lost 2 bases to trimming and J lost 1 base; unmatched junction nucleotides: 3. The CDR3 nucleotides read TGTGCCAGCAGCTTACCGGGACAGGGCACAGATACGCAGTATTTT. Amino acids: CASSLPGQGTDTQYF. Together with reference TRBV5-4 and TRBJ2-3, the CDR3 gives the full variable domain: ETGVTQSPTHLIKTRGQQVTLRCSSQSGHNTVSWYQQALGQGPQFIFQYYREEENGRGNFPPRFSGLQFPNYSSELNVNALELDDSALYLCASSLPGQGTDTQYFGPGTRLTVL.

The rearrangement joins TRBV7-9 to TRBJ2-7; 8 bases align to TRBD2. Germline CDR1 SEHNR, CDR2 FQNEAQ (reference sequence). V was clipped by 2 bases and J by 2 bases; unmatched bases: 5. The CDR3 runs 15 residues. The CDR3, as DNA: TGTGCCAGCAGCTTAAGCGGGGGTGGTGCCTACGAGCAGTACTTC. It codes for CASSLSGGGAYEQYF.

This clone was detected only a few times. Germline is not matched at one junction end, which may reflect a read error. The rearrangement joins TRBV15 to TRBJ1-3; TRBD1 might be the D (5 bases). The germline CDR1 and CDR2 sequences are LNHNV and YYDKDF (reference sequence). The CDR3 consists of 12 residues. The CDR3 sequence is CATSRGEQVAHF. The CDR3 nucleotides read TGTGCCACCAGCAGAGGTGAACAGGTTGCGCATTTT.

This clone has more than one count but fewer than ten. The chain joins TRBV27 to TRBJ1-4; maybe TRBD1 (5 bases). Germline loops: CDR1 MNHEY, CDR2 SMNVEV (reference sequence). The CDR3 runs 11 residues. V lost 8 bases, J lost 10 bases, and 11 bases lay in between. CDR3: CASQRRGKLFF. CDR3 nucleotide sequence: TGTGCCAGCCAGAGGAGGGGAAAACTGTTTTTT.

This rearrangement joins TRBV5-1 to TRBJ2-2; 7 nucleotides match TRBD1. V was clipped by 6 bases and J by 6 bases; unmatched bases: 14. Per germline, CDR1 SGHRS and CDR2 YFSETQ. The length of the CDR3 is 16 residues. The CDR3 loop reads CASILGTDLKAGELFF. Written as DNA, the CDR3 is TGCGCCAGCATCCTGGGGACAGACCTTAAGGCCGGGGAGCTGTTTTTT.

The V gene is TRBV5-4, the J gene TRBJ1-4; 9 bases match TRBD1. Germline trimming cut 4 bases from V and 4 bases from J; bases unmatched to any gene: 8. CDR1 SGHNT and CDR2 YYREEE come from the germline V gene (reference sequence). The CDR3 spans 16 residues. CDR3 amino acids: CASSPGQGLDNEKLFF. The CDR3 region has the DNA TGTGCCAGCAGCCCGGGACAGGGTCTGGATAATGAAAAACTGTTTTTT.

The chain recombines TRBV13 with TRBJ2-1; 11 bases map to TRBD2. CDR3 length: 15 amino acids. Germline V gives CDR1 PRHDT, CDR2 FYEKMQ (reference sequence). With V trimmed by 4 bases and J by 4 bases, 3 bases remained unmatched. The CDR3 is CASSYGTSGYNEQFF. For the CDR3, the DNA is TGTGCCAGCAGCTACGGGACTAGCGGTTACAATGAGCAGTTCTTC.

This sequence joins TRBV2 and TRBJ2-1; TRBD2 might be the D (5 bases). Trimming removed 8 bases at V and 8 bases at J, with 19 bases between. In germline, CDR1 is SNHLY, CDR2 FYNNEI. The CDR3 covers 14 residues. This chain's CDR3 is CASRGFTSSDEQFF. DNA for the CDR3: TGTGCCAGCCGGGGATTCACAAGTTCCGATGAGCAGTTCTTC.

A single count supports this clone. J is TRBJ2-1 and V is TRBV11-3, with TRBD1 matching over 7 bases. This CDR3 spans 15 amino acids. Looked up from germline, CDR1 is SGHNT and CDR2 is YENEEA. V shed 4 bases and J 0 bases; nucleotides not matched to a gene: 3. The CDR3, as DNA: TGTGCCAGCAGCTCAGGGGGTAGCTCCTACAATGAGCAGTTCTTC. Residues: CASSSGGSSYNEQFF.